This TCR beta chain was identified in a study of blood T cell repertoires in COVID-19. Study-wide background: Samples taken during acute and convalescent COVID-19 were collected in the United States, Italy and Spain. From T cells, B-cell-depleted T cells, or PBMCs came the material, which was cDNA or gDNA.

Under the authors' procedure: Amplifying reference gene primers gave estimates of nucleated cell counts. Libraries were prepared by immunoSEQ multiplex PCR; TCRdb keeps only in-frame clonotypes and omits some of them. Clonal size and the V and J genes are those of that table, whereas D and trimming came from the DNA. Of 150,000 or so clones in the sample, approximately 91% were seen once. V gave up 0 bases and J gave up 5 bases; unmatched junction bases: 11. Germline V CDR1 and CDR2: LNHDA, SQIVND (reference sequence). This CDR3 has 18 amino acids. The origin of this receptor is a woman in her 70s with acute or convalescent COVID-19. Sequenced input: peripheral blood. The chain uses TRBV19 and TRBJ2-2; 8 bases fit TRBD1. CDR3 sequence (DNA): TGTGCCAGTAGTATAGATCTATGGGACAGGAGGGGGACCGGGGAGCTGTTTTTT. This codes for CASSIDLWDRRGTGELFF.